Below, 9 T cell receptor beta chains from the same sample are listed, as sequenced in a study of T-cell reconstitution after alpha-beta-depleted transplantation in children. Preparation of the TCRbeta library involved a method that used unique molecular identifiers. TCRdb re-analysed the PCR reads in MiXCR, keeping a single row per CDR3 protein. The repertoire has 500,000 to 650,000 distinct CDR3 sequences, roughly 13% of them found once; the top ten carry 2.2%. Sequenced here: PBMCs, mostly from graft donor cells, sampled 360 days after TCRalphabeta/CD19-depleted stem cell transplant. These TCRs come from a male patient aged 10 to 17 who had a stem cell transplant for acute myeloid leukemia, so the T cells may come from the graft donor.

CDR3 DNA sequence: TGTGCCAGCAGTTATGTTGTGGCTAGCGGGAGTGAGGAGACCCAGTACTTC. It encodes CASSYVVASGSEETQYF. This chain joins TRBV6-2 or TRBV6-3 and TRBJ2-5; 10 bases agree with TRBD2. Unmatched junction bases numbered 12, after V lost 3 bases and J lost 5 bases. CDR3 size: 17 residues. CDR1 MNHEY and CDR2 SVGEGT come from the germline V gene.

The chain couples TRBV9 to TRBJ2-7; 16 bases fit TRBD2. The CDR3 has 23 residues. CDR1 is SGDLS, CDR2 YYNGEE, per germline. V was pared by 0 bases and J by 6 bases, with 24 bases of the junction left unmatched. The CDR3 is CASSVAPGALPGLAGGPYSEQYF. Here the CDR3 DNA reads TGTGCCAGCAGCGTAGCCCCAGGGGCCCTACCGGGACTAGCGGGAGGGCCGTACTCCGAGCAGTACTTC.

This clonotype has only a few counts. CDR3 in amino acids: CASNPPGQNYEQYF. The CDR3 DNA reads as TGTGCCAGCAACCCCCCGGGACAGAACTACGAGCAGTACTTC. V gene TRBV28 combines with J gene TRBJ2-7; 7 bases are shared with TRBD1. The CDR3 loop spans 14 amino acids. Germline V gene lookup returns CDR1 MDHEN and CDR2 SYDVKM. V shed 7 bases, J shed 3 bases, and the junction held 9 bases outside the gene matches.

This clonotype was observed at least ten times. This chain uses TRBV20-1 with TRBJ2-5; TRBD2 aligns across 8 bases. The CDR3 covers 14 residues. The V and J ends lost 3 bases and 4 bases, in that order; junction bases with no gene match: 7. In germline, CDR1 is DFQATT, CDR2 SNEGSKA (reference sequence). CDR3 loop: CSASDAGGLETQYF. CDR3 DNA: TGCAGTGCTAGTGACGCGGGAGGCTTAGAGACCCAGTACTTC.

This clonotype has at least ten counts. The chain is built from TRBV6-5 and TRBJ2-7; perhaps TRBD2 as D (5 bases). The germline V gene encodes CDR1 MNHEY and CDR2 SVGAGI. CDR3 length: 11 amino acids. V lost 9 bases to trimming and J lost 3 bases, with 9 bases between them. In nucleotides, the CDR3 is TGTGCCAGTGGACTTCACTACGAGCAGTACTTC. It encodes CASGLHYEQYF.

This clonotype was found many times. DNA of the CDR3: TGTGCCAGCAGTCTTGGGGGTGGTGCATGGGTCTCCTACGAGCAGTACTTC. It yields the protein CASSLGGGAWVSYEQYF. The rearrangement links TRBV28 to TRBJ2-7, with D perhaps assigned TRBD1 or TRBD2 (5 bases each). Germline CDR1 and CDR2: MDHEN and SYDVKM. The CDR3 has 17 residues. The V gene lost 5 bases and the J gene lost 0 bases, with 20 bases spanning the gap.

This clonotype showed up many times. The chain couples TRBV20-1 to TRBJ2-7; no clear D gene. This CDR3 has 17 amino acids. Trimming shortened V by 3 bases and J by 5 bases, and 26 bases separated the two germline ends. Per the germline V gene, CDR1 is DFQATT and CDR2 is SNEGSKA (reference sequence). DNA for the CDR3: TGCAGTGCTAGTAAAGGCTTTCGTGGGCTACAAATGCACGAGCAGTACTTC. Translating gives CSASKGFRGLQMHEQYF.

A few counts support this clonotype. The chain joins TRBV29-1 to TRBJ1-2; possibly TRBD1 for D (6 bases). The CDR3 runs 14 residues. Trimming took off 1 base at V and 8 bases at J, with 17 bases between the two ends. Per the germline V gene, CDR1 is SQVTM and CDR2 is ANQGSEA. This chain's CDR3 is CSVEVVVRGGGYTF. The CDR3 bases are TGCAGCGTTGAAGTTGTGGTCAGGGGTGGAGGCTACACCTTC.

This clonotype was counted between two and nine times. The gene calls are TRBV4-3 and TRBJ2-3, with D perhaps TRBD1 or TRBD2 (6 bases each). V lost 1 base, J lost 8 bases, and 13 bases lay in between. The CDR3 extends over 14 amino acids. Germline CDR1 reads LGHNA; CDR2 reads YSLEER. The CDR3 DNA reads TGCGCCAGCAGCCAAGGGTCGGAGGGGGTTACGCAGTATTTT. It codes for CASSQGSEGVTQYF.